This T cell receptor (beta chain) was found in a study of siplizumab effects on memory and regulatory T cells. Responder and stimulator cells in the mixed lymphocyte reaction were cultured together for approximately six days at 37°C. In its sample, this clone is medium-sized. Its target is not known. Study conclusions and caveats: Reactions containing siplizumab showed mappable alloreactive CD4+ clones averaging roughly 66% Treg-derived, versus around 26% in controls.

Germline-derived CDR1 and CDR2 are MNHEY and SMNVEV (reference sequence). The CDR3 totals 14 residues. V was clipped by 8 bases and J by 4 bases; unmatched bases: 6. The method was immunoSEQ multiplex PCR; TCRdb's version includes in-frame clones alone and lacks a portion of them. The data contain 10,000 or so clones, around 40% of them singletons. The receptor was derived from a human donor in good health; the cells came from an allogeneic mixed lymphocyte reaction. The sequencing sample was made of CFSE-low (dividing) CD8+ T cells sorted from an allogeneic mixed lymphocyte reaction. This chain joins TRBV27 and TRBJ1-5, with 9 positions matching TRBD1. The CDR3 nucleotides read TGTGCCAGCGGGAGACAGGGGGGGAATCAGCCCCAGCATTTT. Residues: CASGRQGGNQPQHF.